This T cell receptor (beta chain) was sequenced during a study of identical twins. This clonotype occurred a few times. Antigen: not known. Points from the study as a whole: The presence of invariant MAIT and iNKT cells could partly confound analyses of zero-insertion sequences. A lower insertion count was a feature of abundant cord blood beta clonotypes, with no such feature in memory repertoires.

Healthy Caucasians provided all donations. V lost 4 bases and J lost 4; bases outside the gene matches: 13. Germline V gene lookup returns CDR1 SGHTA and CDR2 FQGNSA. This CDR3 is 16 amino acids long. The cDNA had a unique molecular identifier and a template-switch universal primer site. From the 5' RACE reads, TCRdb called clonotypes with MiXCR, one entry per CDR3 protein. The sample contains 1.5 million to 2 million distinct CDR3 sequences, around 29% of which appear only once. This sequence originates from a newborn girl in good health. The material sequenced was cord blood. This chain joins TRBV7-2 and TRBJ2-7; 7 bases match TRBD2. CDR3 bases: TGTGCCAGCAGCTCCCAACCCCTACTAGCGAGTTACGAGCAGTACTTC. Its translation: CASSSQPLLASYEQYF. Full variable domain (missing parts from reference TRBV7-2 and TRBJ2-7): GAGVSQSPSNKVTEKGKDVELRCDPISGHTALYWYRQSLGQGLEFLIYFQGNSAPDKSGLPSDRFSAERTGGSVSTLTIQRTQQEDSAVYLCASSSQPLLASYEQYFGPGTRLTVT.